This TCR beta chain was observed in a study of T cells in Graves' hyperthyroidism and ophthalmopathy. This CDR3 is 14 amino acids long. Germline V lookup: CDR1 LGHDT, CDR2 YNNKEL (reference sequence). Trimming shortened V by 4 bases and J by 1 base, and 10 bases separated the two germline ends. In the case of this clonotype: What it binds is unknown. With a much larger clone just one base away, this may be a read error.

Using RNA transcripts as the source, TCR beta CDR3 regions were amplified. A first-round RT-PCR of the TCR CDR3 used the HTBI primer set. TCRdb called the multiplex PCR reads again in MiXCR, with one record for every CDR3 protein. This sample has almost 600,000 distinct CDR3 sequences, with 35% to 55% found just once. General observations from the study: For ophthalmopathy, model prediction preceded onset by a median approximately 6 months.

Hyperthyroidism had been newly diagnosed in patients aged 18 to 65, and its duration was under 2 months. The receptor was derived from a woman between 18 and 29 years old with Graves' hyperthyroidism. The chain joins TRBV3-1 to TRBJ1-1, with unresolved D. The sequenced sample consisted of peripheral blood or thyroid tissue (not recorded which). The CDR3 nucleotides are TGTGCCAGCAGCCGACCTGACTCGAACACTGAAGCTTTCTTT. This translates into CASSRPDSNTEAFF. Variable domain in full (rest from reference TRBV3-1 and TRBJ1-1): DTAVSQTPKYLVTQMGNDKSIKCEQNLGHDTMYWYKQDSKKFLKIMFSYNNKELIINETVPNRFSPKSPDKAHLNLHINSLELGDSAVYFCASSRPDSNTEAFFGQGTRLTVV.